The entry below describes one T cell receptor (beta chain). Its matching antigen is unknown. The sample is drawn from a study of OX40 agonist ivuxolimab in advanced cancers. About the study: In this trial design, patients received ivuxolimab intravenously at 0.01 to 10 mg/kg every 2 weeks. Hepatocellular carcinoma, melanoma, renal cell or head and neck cancer was diagnosed in the dose-escalation patients.

Clones were read by immunoSEQ multiplex PCR, and TCRdb kept only the in-frame ones, dropping some. The data hold 65,000 to 85,000 clones, with 90% to 95% observed a single time. The CDR3 runs to 15 residues. V was pared by 4 bases and J by 5 bases, with 6 bases of the junction left unmatched. From germline, CDR1 is MNHEY and CDR2 SMNVEV (reference sequence). Study findings and constraints: There were also nonresponders showing low normalized T-cell clonal expansion.

The TCR comes from an adult with an advanced solid tumor such as melanoma, head and neck, liver or kidney cancer. The sample in question was CD4+ or CD8+ T cells sorted from blood, obtained in a trial of the OX40 agonist ivuxolimab. The V and J genes are TRBV27 and TRBJ2-1; 9 bases align to TRBD1. CDR3 nucleotide sequence: TGTGCCAGCAGTTCCGCCCGGGACAGGGACAATGAGCAGTTCTTC. This translates into CASSSARDRDNEQFF.